This T cell receptor (beta chain) originates from a study of neurological immune-mediated disorders. TCRdb itself ran the 5' RACE reads through MiXCR, one entry per CDR3 protein. There are some 20,000 distinct CDR3 sequences in the sample; 14% occur only once, and almost 8% lies in the top ten. The V and J ends lost 5 bases and 3 bases, in that order; junction bases with no gene match: 13. The CDR3 loop spans 17 amino acids. Germline V lookup: CDR1 SGHVS, CDR2 FNYEAQ. At least ten counts were recorded for this clonotype. The chain joins TRBV7-6 to TRBJ1-3; 7 nucleotides line up with TRBD1. The sample was CD4+ T cells from blood. The receptor was isolated from a woman aged 60-75 years with HTLV-1-associated myelopathy (HAM/TSP). CDR3: CASSKLQGSVGGNTIYF. The CDR3 DNA follows: TGTGCCAGCAGCAAACTACAGGGGTCTGTCGGTGGAAACACCATATATTTT.